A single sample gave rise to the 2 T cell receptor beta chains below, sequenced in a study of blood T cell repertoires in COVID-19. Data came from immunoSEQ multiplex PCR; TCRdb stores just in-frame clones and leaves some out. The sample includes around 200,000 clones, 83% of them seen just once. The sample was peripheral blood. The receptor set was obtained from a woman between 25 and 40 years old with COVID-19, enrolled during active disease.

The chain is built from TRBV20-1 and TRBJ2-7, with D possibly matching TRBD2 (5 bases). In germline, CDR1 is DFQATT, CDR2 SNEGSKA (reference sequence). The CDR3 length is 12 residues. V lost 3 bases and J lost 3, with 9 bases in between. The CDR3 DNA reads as TGCAGTGCTAGTGAGGGAGTCTACGAGCAGTACTTC. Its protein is CSASEGVYEQYF.

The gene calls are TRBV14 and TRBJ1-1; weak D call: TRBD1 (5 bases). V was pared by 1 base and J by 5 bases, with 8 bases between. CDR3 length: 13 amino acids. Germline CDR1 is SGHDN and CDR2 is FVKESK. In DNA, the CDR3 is TGTGCCAGCAGCCAAGTCGGGGGAACTGAAGCTTTCTTT. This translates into CASSQVGGTEAFF.